The 21 T cell receptor beta chains in this list originate from one sample, sequenced in a study of shared clonotypes between healthy human individuals. Some clones are missing from TCRdb's copy, which holds only in-frame ones; the method was immunoSEQ multiplex PCR. The table lists more than 500,000 clones, 90% to 97% of them singletons. The sequencing input was naive CD4+ T cells sorted from blood. Subset reported: CD45RA+ positively selected. These receptors were taken from a woman in her 30s in good health.

This clone was seen once. The chain couples TRBV6-1 to TRBJ2-3, with 11 bases that match TRBD2. CDR1 and CDR2 (germline): MNHNS, SASEGT. The CDR3 is made up of 14 amino acids. After removal of 8 bases from V and 8 bases from J, the junction contained 9 bases not matched to a gene. The CDR3 protein is CASHTSGSLGTQYF. DNA for the CDR3: TGTGCCAGCCACACTAGCGGGAGTCTTGGTACGCAGTATTTT.

This rearrangement joins TRBV4-1 to TRBJ2-7; TRBD1 matches 7 bases. The junction had 3 bases not matched to a gene; V was cut back by 0 bases and J by 4 bases. Germline lookup yields CDR1 MGHRA and CDR2 YSYEKL. The CDR3 consists of 14 residues. CDR3 sequence: CASSQDVQGYEQYF. Here the CDR3 DNA reads TGCGCCAGCAGCCAAGACGTACAGGGGTACGAGCAGTACTTC.

V and J are TRBV25-1 and TRBJ1-2, with D hard to call. CDR3 length: 12 residues. V was cut by 2 bases and J by 4 bases, with 5 bases left in between. Per germline, CDR1 MGHDK and CDR2 SYGVNS. CDR3 region: CASSEGPYGYTF. CDR3 in DNA: TGTGCCAGCAGTGAAGGTCCCTATGGCTACACCTTC.

This chain connects TRBV6-5 to TRBJ1-4; no clear D gene. This CDR3 has 14 amino acids. The V gene's germline CDR1 is MNHEY and CDR2 SVGAGI. V was shortened by 7 bases and J by 7 bases, with 16 bases between the two germline ends. CDR3 nucleotide sequence: TGTGCCAGCACCCGGGCCGTTATGGGTGAAAAACTGTTTTTT. The encoded protein is CASTRAVMGEKLFF.

J is TRBJ2-5 and V is TRBV7-9; no firm D call. There are 14 residues in the CDR3. V lost 0 bases and J 2 bases, leaving 7 bases between the germline ends. Germline assignment: CDR1 SEHNR and CDR2 FQNEAQ (reference sequence). The CDR3 is CASSLAQSQETQYF. The CDR3 DNA reads TGTGCCAGCAGCTTAGCGCAGAGTCAAGAGACCCAGTACTTC.

V is TRBV28 and J is TRBJ1-5, with no clear D. Germline V CDR1 and CDR2: MDHEN, SYDVKM. V was shortened by 7 bases and J by 8 bases, with 18 bases between the two germline ends. This CDR3 spans 14 amino acids. The CDR3 protein is CASTFYREFEPQHF. The CDR3, as DNA: TGTGCCAGCACGTTTTATAGGGAATTCGAGCCCCAGCATTTT.

V is TRBV11-3 and J is TRBJ1-1; D gene uncertain. V lost 1 base and J 3 bases, leaving 6 bases between the germline ends. Germline assignment: CDR1 SGHNT and CDR2 YENEEA. This CDR3 has 13 amino acids. The CDR3: CASSLARDTEAFF. CDR3 in DNA: TGTGCCAGCAGCTTAGCCCGGGACACTGAAGCTTTCTTT. Using reference TRBV11-3 and TRBJ1-1 for the parts outside the CDR3, the full variable domain is EAGVVQSPRYKIIEKKQPVAFWCNPISGHNTLYWYLQNLGQGPELLIRYENEEAVDDSQLPKDRFSAERLKGVDSTLKIQPAELGDSAVYLCASSLARDTEAFFGQGTRLTVV.

V usage is TRBV19 and J usage is TRBJ2-7; TRBD1 might be the D (6 bases). Germline V gene data show CDR1 as LNHDA and CDR2 as SQIVND (reference sequence). The V and J ends lost 7 bases and 3 bases respectively, with 16 bases between them. The CDR3 runs to 14 residues. The CDR3 nucleotides are TGTGCCAGTAAGGTTACAGGGAGCAGCTACGAGCAGTACTTC. Its protein is CASKVTGSSYEQYF.

The gene calls are TRBV10-1 and TRBJ2-1, with 9 positions matching TRBD1. The germline CDR1 and CDR2 sequences are WNHNN and SYGVQD (reference sequence). Trimming cost V 0 bases and J 8 bases; bases outside gene matches: 8. There are 16 residues in the CDR3. CDR3 in amino acids: CASSESTGGDIYEQFF. The CDR3 DNA is TGCGCCAGCAGTGAGTCAACAGGGGGCGATATCTATGAGCAGTTCTTC.

Here the CDR3 reads CVRSLALLAGSGELFF. CDR3 bases: TGTGTCAGAAGCTTAGCCTTACTAGCGGGATCCGGGGAGCTGTTTTTT. The chain joins TRBV7-5 to TRBJ2-2; no DNA check was done on the table's D call, TRBD2. TRBV7-5 is reported as a pseudogene. The length of the CDR3 is 16 residues.

The chain uses TRBV1 and TRBJ2-7; the DNA was not compared with TRBD1, the D call given in the table. TRBV1 is assigned pseudogene status. This CDR3 is built from 15 residues. The CDR3 spells CTSSPRDRDSYEQYF. The CDR3 bases are TGCACCAGCAGCCCGAGGGACAGGGACTCCTACGAGCAGTACTTC.

This sequence joins TRBV7-9 and TRBJ2-1; TRBD2 might be the D (6 bases). Germline V gives CDR1 SEHNR, CDR2 FQNEAQ (reference sequence). The CDR3 is 14 residues long. V dropped 5 bases and J dropped 6 bases, with 14 bases sitting between them. The CDR3 loop is CASSQIGTSNEQFF. In nucleotides, the CDR3 is TGTGCCAGCAGCCAGATCGGGACTTCCAATGAGCAGTTCTTC.

The chain has TRBV27 and TRBJ1-5; 7 bases align to TRBD1. Germline V gene data show CDR1 as MNHEY and CDR2 as SMNVEV (reference sequence). Losses at the gene ends were 2 bases for V and 0 bases for J; bases not matched to a gene: 4. CDR3 length: 16 amino acids. For the CDR3, the DNA is TGTGCCAGCAGTTTAGCCGGGACAGTTAGCAATCAGCCCCAGCATTTT. Its translation is CASSLAGTVSNQPQHF.

The genes are TRBV10-3 and TRBJ1-1, with unresolved D. Germline CDR1 is ENHRY and CDR2 is SYGVKD. Trimming took 0 bases from V and 1 from J, leaving 9 bases between them. The length of the CDR3 is 15 residues. CDR3 coding DNA: TGTGCCATCAGTGAGTCTACCCGGGGGAACACTGAAGCTTTCTTT. It codes for CAISESTRGNTEAFF.

V and J are TRBV2 and TRBJ2-7, with TRBD1 identical over 9 bases. With V trimmed by 10 bases and J by 2 bases, 9 bases remained unmatched. The germline gives CDR1 SNHLY, CDR2 FYNNEI. The CDR3 covers 14 residues. The CDR3 region has the DNA TGTGCCACCATGCCGGGACAGGGTGCCTACGAGCAGTACTTC. Translated: CATMPGQGAYEQYF.

The rearrangement uses TRBV2 and TRBJ1-4; D possibly corresponds to TRBD1 (6 bases). V lost 4 bases to trimming and J lost 8 bases, with 11 bases between them. Germline lookup yields CDR1 SNHLY and CDR2 FYNNEI. There are 13 residues in the CDR3. The CDR3 is CASSGDTFEKLFF. DNA for the CDR3: TGTGCCAGCAGTGGGGACACTTTCGAAAAACTGTTTTTT.

This rearrangement joins TRBV28 to TRBJ1-2; D gene ambiguous. CDR1 is MDHEN and CDR2 is SYDVKM in the germline V gene. The CDR3 extends over 12 amino acids. CDR3 amino acids: CAISPTSYGYTF. Here the CDR3 DNA reads TGTGCAATTTCCCCAACTTCTTATGGCTACACCTTC.

The chain carries TRBV18 and TRBJ1-2; D is uncertain. The V end was cut by 2 bases, the J end by 4 bases, with 11 bases between. The germline CDR1 and CDR2 sequences are KGHSH and LQKENI. This CDR3 is 14 amino acids long. As DNA, the CDR3 is TGTGCCAGCTCACCAAGTTCTTCTACCTATGGCTACACCTTC. Translation: CASSPSSSTYGYTF.

This clone was observed a single time. This chain joins TRBV28 and TRBJ2-7; TRBD2 agrees at 7 bases. The CDR3 loop spans 19 amino acids. The trim removed 3 bases at V and 6 bases at J, leaving 23 bases unmatched. The germline CDR1 and CDR2 sequences are MDHEN and SYDVKM. The CDR3 loop is CASSLVASGIPKGSLEQYF. The CDR3, as DNA: TGTGCCAGCAGTTTGGTGGCTAGCGGAATCCCCAAGGGATCTCTCGAGCAGTACTTC.

This chain links TRBV7-2 with TRBJ2-7; D remains unclear. The CDR3 spans 12 residues. Germline V lookup: CDR1 SGHTA, CDR2 FQGNSA. Trimming pared 2 bases from V and 0 bases from J, leaving 2 bases between. CDR3 DNA: TGTGCCAGCAGCTTATACTCCTACGAGCAGTACTTC. It yields the protein CASSLYSYEQYF.

The chain carries TRBV28 and TRBJ2-7; 9 bases line up with TRBD2. The CDR3 extends over 20 amino acids. Germline V CDR1 and CDR2: MDHEN, SYDVKM. With 3 bases clipped from V and 2 bases from J, the junction kept 20 bases outside the gene matches. CDR3: CASSFSPLAGPNQNTYEQYF. In DNA form, the CDR3 reads TGTGCCAGCAGTTTTAGCCCCCTAGCGGGACCCAATCAAAATACCTACGAGCAGTACTTC.